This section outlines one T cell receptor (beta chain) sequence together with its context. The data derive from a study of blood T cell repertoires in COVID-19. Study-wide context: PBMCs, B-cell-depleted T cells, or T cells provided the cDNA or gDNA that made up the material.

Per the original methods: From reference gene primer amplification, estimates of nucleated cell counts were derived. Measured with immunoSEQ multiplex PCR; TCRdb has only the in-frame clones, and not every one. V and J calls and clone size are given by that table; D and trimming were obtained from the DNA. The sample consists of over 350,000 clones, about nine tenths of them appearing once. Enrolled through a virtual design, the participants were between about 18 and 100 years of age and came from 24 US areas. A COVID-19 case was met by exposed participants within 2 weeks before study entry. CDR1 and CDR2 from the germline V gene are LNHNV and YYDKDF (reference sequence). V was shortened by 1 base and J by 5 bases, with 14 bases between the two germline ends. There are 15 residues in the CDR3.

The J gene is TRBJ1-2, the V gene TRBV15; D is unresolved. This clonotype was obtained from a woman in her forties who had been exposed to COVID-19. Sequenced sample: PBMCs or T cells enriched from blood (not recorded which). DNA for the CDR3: TGTGCCACCAGCAGAGTAACTGGGCAGATATATGGCTACACCTTC. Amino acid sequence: CATSRVTGQIYGYTF.